This T cell receptor beta chain was sequenced for a study of early T cells in non-severe SARS-CoV-2 infection. On the study more broadly: Sequencing used unsorted whole-blood bulk RNA, so chains lack pairing.

Study-level points and caveats: Matches to VDJdb favored anti-spike CD8 responses and missed private and CD4 specificities.

Germline V gives CDR1 DFQATT, CDR2 SNEGSKA (reference sequence). The CDR3 length is 15 residues. Trimming at V came to 0 bases and at J to 3 bases, leaving 2 bases not matched to a gene. Note on this clonotype: Its antigen is unidentified.

Unique molecular identifiers were affixed to single, distinct cDNA molecules. TCRdb used MiXCR to reprocess the 5' RACE reads, holding one entry per CDR3 protein. This sample has some 60,000 distinct CDR3 sequences, with 10% to 15% found just once. This clonotype originated in an adult who was a healthcare worker with PCR-confirmed SARS-CoV-2 infection or an uninfected control (not recorded which). The source was whole blood, collected at baseline. The chain joins TRBV20-1 to TRBJ1-6; 7 nucleotides agree with TRBD1. The CDR3 coding sequence is TGCAGTGCTAGAGAAGGGACAGACTATAATTCACCCCTCCACTTT. Protein product: CSAREGTDYNSPLHF.